This TCR beta chain was captured by sequencing in a study of cytomegalovirus exposure and HLA in healthy donors. Study context: The same platform as the roughly 700 first-cohort repertoires was used for the 130 or so validation repertoires, a later analysis reported.

The donors were part of the roughly 120-subject validation cohort, which stood apart from the approximately 640-subject first cohort. Study outcomes and limitations: Listed as cytomegalovirus-associated were 150 to 200 TCR beta chains. According to a later analysis, TCR clusters from the first cohort tended to co-occur in the roughly 130 validation repertoires.

Assay: immunoSEQ multiplex PCR; the TCRdb copy retains only in-frame clones and omits some. Of some 310,000 clones in the sample, nearly 90% were seen once. The V segment lost 2 bases and the J segment 2 bases; nucleotides outside the gene matches: 8. The CDR3 loop spans 16 amino acids. CDR1 is LNHDA, CDR2 SQIVND, per germline (reference sequence). With regard to this clone: The antigen is unknown.

Material for sequencing was PBMCs. The chain recombines TRBV19 with TRBJ1-2, with TRBD1 matching 7 bases. The clonotype originates from a man aged 25-40 years in good health and CMV-seronegative. The CDR3 loop reads CASSITRQGRNYGYTF. The CDR3 bases are TGTGCCAGTAGTATAACGAGACAGGGAAGAAACTATGGCTACACCTTC.